Listed here are 25 T cell receptor beta chains from one sample, sequenced in a study of Tregs in tolerant kidney transplant recipients. No antigen is known for these receptors. Sequencing was performed with immunoSEQ multiplex PCR; in TCRdb, only in-frame clones are kept and a portion is missing. Of 9,000 to 13,000 clones in the sample, approximately 90% were seen once. Sample: Tregs from blood cultured with allogeneic cells, taken before the transplant. These receptors came from a human patient who received a combined kidney and bone marrow transplant.

The chain has TRBV30 and TRBJ1-3; D perhaps matches TRBD1 (5 bases). Germline V gene sequence: CDR1 GTSNPN, CDR2 SVGIG (reference sequence). V dropped 5 bases and J dropped 0 bases, with 11 bases sitting between them. This CDR3 is built from 14 residues. The CDR3 spells CAWSWGFSGNTIYF. The CDR3 DNA reads as TGTGCCTGGTCCTGGGGCTTCTCTGGAAACACCATATATTTT.

CDR3 DNA: TGCGCCAGCAGGACAGTTGTCGGGGAGCTGTTTTTT. Its translation is CASRTVVGELFF. This rearrangement joins TRBV10-1 to TRBJ2-2, with D maybe TRBD1 (5 bases). This CDR3 has 12 amino acids. The V end lost 6 bases, the J end lost 7 bases, and 9 bases lay between the germline ends. Germline V gives CDR1 WNHNN, CDR2 SYGVQD (reference sequence).

The genes are TRBV7-2 and TRBJ2-7; D is possibly TRBD1 (6 bases). There are 14 residues in the CDR3. Germline V lookup: CDR1 SGHTA, CDR2 FQGNSA. The V gene lost 1 base and the J gene lost 2 bases, with 9 bases spanning the gap. CDR3 in amino acids: CASSLGAGAYEQYF. CDR3 DNA sequence: TGTGCCAGCAGCTTAGGGGCAGGGGCCTACGAGCAGTACTTC.

The chain uses TRBV4-2 and TRBJ2-3, with TRBD1 matching 8 bases. The CDR3 sequence is 15 residues long. Germline trimming cut 3 bases from V and 0 bases from J; bases unmatched to any gene: 2. The germline CDR1 and CDR2 sequences are LGHNA and YNFKEQ. CDR3 loop: CASSQGQASTDTQYF. The CDR3 DNA reads as TGTGCCAGCAGCCAGGGACAGGCAAGCACAGATACGCAGTATTTT.

J is TRBJ2-4 and V is TRBV6-6, with D possibly being TRBD1 (6 bases). This CDR3 comprises 16 residues. The germline V and J ends were trimmed by 0 bases and 3 bases, with 12 bases remaining between them. Germline CDR1 reads MNHNY; CDR2 reads SVGAGI (reference sequence). CDR3 sequence (DNA): TGTGCCAGCAGTTACTCAAAGGGGGTGGGCAAAAACATTCAGTACTTC. It codes for CASSYSKGVGKNIQYF.

V usage is TRBV7-2 and J usage is TRBJ1-1; D ambiguous. CDR1 SGHTA and CDR2 FQGNSA come from the germline V gene. V was shortened by 5 bases and J by 2 bases, with 9 bases between the two germline ends. CDR3 size: 13 residues. DNA of the CDR3: TGTGCCAGCAGCACCGGACCTAACACTGAAGCTTTCTTT. Translated, it gives CASSTGPNTEAFF.

V and J are TRBV7-3 and TRBJ2-5, with a tentative D call TRBD1 (6 bases). Gene TRBJ2-7 matches the end of the DNA better, so the J call may be wrong. The CDR3 is 13 amino acids. Germline CDR1 reads SGHTA; CDR2 reads FQGTGA. In DNA, the CDR3 is TGTGCCAGCAGCCCGGGACACACCTACGAGCAGTACTTC. Its protein is CASSPGHTYEQYF.

This clone was seen a single time. V and J are TRBV11-1 and TRBJ1-2; D is possibly TRBD1 (6 bases). CDR3 length equals 15 residues. Germline CDR1 SGHAT, CDR2 FQDESV (reference sequence). V dropped 3 bases and J dropped 5 bases, with 16 bases sitting between them. The CDR3 spells CASSFDRRPSYGYTF. DNA of the CDR3: TGTGCCAGCAGCTTCGACAGGAGACCCTCTTATGGCTACACCTTC.

This chain uses TRBV11-2 with TRBJ1-1, with 12 bases lining up with TRBD1. The CDR3 consists of 18 residues. With 4 bases clipped from V and 7 bases from J, the junction kept 16 bases outside the gene matches. Germline V gives CDR1 SGHAT, CDR2 FQNNGV. The CDR3 reads CASSSKRGTGGDRIEAFF. The CDR3 DNA reads TGTGCCAGCAGCTCGAAGAGGGGGACAGGGGGCGATAGAATTGAAGCTTTCTTT. The variable domain in full, with the rest retrieved from reference TRBV11-2 and TRBJ1-1, is EAGVAQSPRYKIIEKRQSVAFWCNPISGHATLYWYQQILGQGPKLLIQFQNNGVVDDSQLPKDRFSAERLKGVDSTLKIQPAKLEDSAVYLCASSSKRGTGGDRIEAFFGQGTRLTVV.

The rearrangement uses TRBV6-5 and TRBJ1-2; 7 bases are shared with TRBD1. Germline CDR1 reads MNHEY; CDR2 reads SVGAGI. V dropped 0 bases and J dropped 5; count of bases not matched to a gene: 6. This CDR3 has 15 residues. The CDR3: CASSYSRGGRYGYTF. The CDR3 coding sequence is TGTGCCAGCAGTTACTCGAGAGGGGGCCGATATGGCTACACCTTC.

As for this clone: One junction end does not reproduce the germline sequence, and a read error may be involved. Other DNA sequences of this sample code for an identical CDR3. This chain uses TRBV9 with TRBJ2-7; no clear D gene. This CDR3 comprises 15 residues. The germline V gene encodes CDR1 SGDLS and CDR2 YYNGEE. The CDR3 DNA follows: TGTGCTAGCAGCAAAGCAGGTTCTGGCTTTCGGGAGCAGTACTTC. Translation: CASSKAGSGFREQYF.

This chain connects TRBV5-1 to TRBJ2-1; no clear D gene. Looked up from germline, CDR1 is SGHRS and CDR2 is YFSETQ. The V and J ends lost 0 bases and 12 bases respectively, with 7 bases between them. The CDR3 covers 11 residues. The CDR3 region has the DNA TGCGCCAGCAGCTTGGAGGGTGGGCAGTTCTTC. Translation: CASSLEGGQFF. The full variable domain, in which reference TRBV5-1 and TRBJ2-1 provide the parts outside the CDR3, is KAGVTQTPRYLIKTRGQQVTLSCSPISGHRSVSWYQQTPGQGLQFLFEYFSETQRNKGNFPGRFSGRQFSNSRSEMNVSTLELGDSALYLCASSLEGGQFFGPGTRLTVL.

This rearrangement joins TRBV18 to TRBJ1-5; no clear D. This CDR3 region has 14 residues. Germline CDR1 and CDR2: KGHSH and LQKENI. V lost 2 bases and J 0 bases, leaving 5 bases between the germline ends. CDR3: CASSPEISNQPQHF. CDR3 nucleotide sequence: TGTGCCAGCTCACCAGAGATTAGCAATCAGCCCCAGCATTTT. Supplemented by reference TRBV18 and TRBJ1-5, the full variable domain reads NAGVMQNPRHLVRRRGQEARLRCSPMKGHSHVYWYRQLPEEGLKFMVYLQKENIIDESGMPKERFSAEFPKEGPSILRIQQVVRGDSAAYFCASSPEISNQPQHFGDGTRLSIL.

The V and J genes are TRBV28 and TRBJ1-1; TRBD1 might be the D (6 bases). The germline V and J ends were trimmed by 10 bases and 0 bases, with 12 bases remaining between them. This CDR3 is 13 amino acids long. From germline, CDR1 is MDHEN and CDR2 SYDVKM. In DNA form, the CDR3 reads TGTGCCACGAGGACAGTCATGAACACTGAAGCTTTCTTT. This sequence encodes CATRTVMNTEAFF. The full variable domain, rest sourced from reference TRBV28 and TRBJ1-1, is DVKVTQSSRYLVKRTGEKVFLECVQDMDHENMFWYRQDPGLGLRLIYFSYDVKMKEKGDIPEGYSVSREKKERFSLILESASTNQTSMYLCATRTVMNTEAFFGQGTRLTVV.

This chain connects TRBV7-2 to TRBJ2-5, with D possibly TRBD2 on 5 matching bases. Germline V gene data show CDR1 as SGHTA and CDR2 as FQGNSA. The CDR3 spans 14 residues. V was trimmed by 2 bases and J by 5 bases, leaving 12 bases between them. The CDR3 protein is CASSLTIAIETQYF. CDR3 DNA: TGTGCCAGCAGCTTAACCATAGCGATTGAGACCCAGTACTTC.

The V call is TRBV27, the J call TRBJ1-2; unclear D gene. CDR1 and CDR2 (germline): MNHEY, SMNVEV (reference sequence). This CDR3 has 13 amino acids. Trimming left V 3 bases short and J 7 bases short, with 12 bases between. Written as DNA, the CDR3 is TGTGCCAGCAGTTTCTCCCCCGGTACTGGCTACACCTTC. This sequence encodes CASSFSPGTGYTF.

This chain links TRBV30 with TRBJ1-3, with D perhaps matching TRBD1 (6 bases). The CDR3 is 15 amino acids. Trimming cost V 0 bases and J 8 bases, with 17 bases left between them. Germline loops: CDR1 GTSNPN, CDR2 SVGIG (reference sequence). This chain's CDR3 is CAWSVPGHVTHTIYF. The CDR3 DNA follows: TGTGCCTGGAGTGTACCGGGACACGTAACACACACCATATATTTT.

The V gene is TRBV7-8, the J gene TRBJ2-1, with 10 positions matching TRBD2. This CDR3 contains 16 residues. Losses at the gene ends were 3 bases for V and 9 bases for J; bases not matched to a gene: 11. Germline CDR1 and CDR2: SGHVS and FQNEAQ. In DNA form, the CDR3 reads TGTGCCAGCAGCTTTATAGCGGGGGGTCCATGCTGTGAGCAGTTCTTC. Residues: CASSFIAGGPCCEQFF.

Here the CDR3 reads CASSLDRGAGGYTF. DNA of the CDR3: TGTGCCAGCTCACTGGACAGGGGAGCGGGTGGCTACACCTTC. The chain has TRBV18 and TRBJ1-2; 9 positions agree with TRBD1. Trimming at V came to 4 bases and at J to 7 bases, leaving 7 bases not matched to a gene. Germline CDR1 is KGHSH and CDR2 is LQKENI. The CDR3 loop spans 14 amino acids.

The gene calls are TRBV19 and TRBJ2-1, with TRBD2 matching over 13 bases. Trimming took 3 bases from V and 0 from J; bases not matched to a gene: 8. The CDR3 spans 19 residues. From germline, CDR1 is LNHDA and CDR2 SQIVND (reference sequence). The CDR3 region has the DNA TGTGCCAGTAGTATCGGGGGGACTAGCGGGACCTCCTCCTACAATGAGCAGTTCTTC. Encoded protein: CASSIGGTSGTSSYNEQFF.

The chain has TRBV5-6 and TRBJ1-2, with no clear D. Trimming removed 1 base from V and 0 bases from J, with 7 bases in between. From germline, CDR1 is SGHDT and CDR2 YYEEEE. The CDR3 covers 14 residues. CDR3 DNA sequence: TGTGCCAGCAGCTTGTACGGTGCTAACTATGGCTACACCTTC. Protein: CASSLYGANYGYTF.

This rearrangement joins TRBV7-6 to TRBJ2-1; D possibly matches TRBD1 or TRBD2 (6 bases each). This CDR3 contains 16 residues. Germline V lookup: CDR1 SGHVS, CDR2 FNYEAQ. V lost 2 bases and J 9 bases, leaving 20 bases between the germline ends. This CDR3 reads CASSLYRGETPSEQFF. For the CDR3, the DNA is TGTGCCAGCAGCTTATATAGGGGGGAAACCCCCAGTGAGCAGTTCTTC.

The chain employs TRBV6-1 and TRBJ2-3; D uncertain. Germline V CDR1 and CDR2: MNHNS, SASEGT. The V and J ends lost 5 bases and 0 bases respectively, with 12 bases between them. This CDR3 has 15 amino acids. CDR3 amino acids: CASSFNVFSTDTQYF. The DNA for the CDR3 is TGTGCCAGCAGTTTCAACGTTTTTAGCACAGATACGCAGTATTTT.

The V gene is TRBV19, the J gene TRBJ1-2; 7 nucleotides match TRBD1. The germline CDR1 and CDR2 sequences are LNHDA and SQIVND (reference sequence). The J segment lost 3 bases and the V segment lost 6 bases, leaving 4 bases of the junction unmatched. There are 13 residues in the CDR3. CDR3: CASSRQGDYGYTF. The CDR3 nucleotides read TGTGCCAGTAGCCGACAGGGAGACTATGGCTACACCTTC.

The V gene is TRBV5-6, the J gene TRBJ1-2; a possible D gene is TRBD1 (5 bases). Germline V gene data show CDR1 as SGHDT and CDR2 as YYEEEE. CDR3 size: 14 residues. V lost 3 bases to trimming and J lost 6 bases, with 15 bases between them. The CDR3 DNA is TGTGCCAGCAGCTGGGGACGGGGACTAGATGGCTACACCTTC. Its protein product is CASSWGRGLDGYTF. Supplemented by reference TRBV5-6 and TRBJ1-2, the full variable domain reads DAGVTQSPTHLIKTRGQQVTLRCSPKSGHDTVSWYQQALGQGPQFIFQYYEEEERQRGNFPDRFSGHQFPNYSSELNVNALLLGDSALYLCASSWGRGLDGYTFGSGTRLTVV.